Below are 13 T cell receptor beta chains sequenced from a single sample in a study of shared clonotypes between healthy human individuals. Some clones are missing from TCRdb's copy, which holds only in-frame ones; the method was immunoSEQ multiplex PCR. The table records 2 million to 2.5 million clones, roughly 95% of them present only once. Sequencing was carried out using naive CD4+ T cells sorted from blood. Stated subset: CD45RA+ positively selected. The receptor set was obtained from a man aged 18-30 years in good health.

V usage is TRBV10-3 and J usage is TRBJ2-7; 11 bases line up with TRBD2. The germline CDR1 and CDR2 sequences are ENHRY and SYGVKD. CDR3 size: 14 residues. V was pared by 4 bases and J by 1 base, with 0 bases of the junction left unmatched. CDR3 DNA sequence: TGTGCCATCAGTGCTAGCGGGGGGTCCTACGAGCAGTACTTC. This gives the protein CAISASGGSYEQYF.

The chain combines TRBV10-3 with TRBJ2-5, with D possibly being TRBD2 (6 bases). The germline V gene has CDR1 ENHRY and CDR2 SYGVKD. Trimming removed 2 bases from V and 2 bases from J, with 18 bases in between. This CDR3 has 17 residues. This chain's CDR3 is CAISETRVAGRQETQYF. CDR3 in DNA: TGTGCCATCAGTGAGACCAGGGTCGCGGGGAGACAAGAGACCCAGTACTTC.

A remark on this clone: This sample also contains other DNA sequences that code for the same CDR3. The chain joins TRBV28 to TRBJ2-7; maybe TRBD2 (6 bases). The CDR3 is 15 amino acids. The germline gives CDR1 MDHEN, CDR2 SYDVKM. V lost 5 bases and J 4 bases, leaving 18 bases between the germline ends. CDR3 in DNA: TGTGCCAGCAGTCCAAGCCGGGGGAACTCGTACGAGCAGTACTTC. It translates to CASSPSRGNSYEQYF.

CDR3 nucleotide sequence: TGTGCCTACAGGCCGGGACTAGACTACGAGCAGTACTTC. Translation gives CAYRPGLDYEQYF. This sequence joins TRBV30 and TRBJ2-7, with 8 bases that match TRBD2. CDR1 and CDR2 (germline): GTSNPN, SVGIG (reference sequence). Trimming cost V 7 bases and J 3 bases; bases outside gene matches: 8. The CDR3 has 13 amino acids. The full variable domain, its missing parts supplied by reference TRBV30 and TRBJ2-7, is SQTIHQWPATLVQPVGSPLSLECTVEGTSNPNLYWYRQAAGRGLQLLFYSVGIGQISSEVPQNLSASRPQDRQFILSSKKLLLSDSGFYLCAYRPGLDYEQYFGPGTRLTVT.

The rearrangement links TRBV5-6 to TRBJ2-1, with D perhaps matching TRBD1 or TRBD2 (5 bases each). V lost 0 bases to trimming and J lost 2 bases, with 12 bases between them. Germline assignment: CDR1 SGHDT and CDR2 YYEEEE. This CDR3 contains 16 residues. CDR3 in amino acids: CASSLARGSAYNEQFF. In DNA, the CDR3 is TGTGCCAGCAGCTTGGCGAGGGGATCGGCCTACAATGAGCAGTTCTTC.

Here the CDR3 DNA reads TGTGCCAGCAGGCTAACAGGGACTATCACTGAAGCTTTCTTT. Translating gives CASRLTGTITEAFF. This sequence joins TRBV2 and TRBJ1-1, with D possibly being TRBD1 (6 bases). Per germline, CDR1 SNHLY and CDR2 FYNNEI. The V end lost 6 bases, the J end lost 4 bases, and 15 bases lay between the germline ends. The CDR3 runs to 14 residues. Variable domain in full (rest from reference TRBV2 and TRBJ1-1): EPEVTQTPSHQVTQMGQEVILRCVPISNHLYFYWYRQILGQKVEFLVSFYNNEISEKSEIFDDQFSVERPDGSNFTLKIRSTKLEDSAMYFCASRLTGTITEAFFGQGTRLTVV.

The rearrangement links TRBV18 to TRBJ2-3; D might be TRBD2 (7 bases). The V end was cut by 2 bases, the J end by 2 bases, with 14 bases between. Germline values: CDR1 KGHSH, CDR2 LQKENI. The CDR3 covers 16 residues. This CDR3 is CASSPAKGGDTDTQYF. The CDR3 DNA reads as TGTGCCAGCTCACCAGCCAAGGGGGGGGACACAGATACGCAGTATTTT.

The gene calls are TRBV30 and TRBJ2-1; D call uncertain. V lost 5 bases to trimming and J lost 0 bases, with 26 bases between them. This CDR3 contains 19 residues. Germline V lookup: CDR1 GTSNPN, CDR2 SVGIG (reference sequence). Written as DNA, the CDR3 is TGTGCCTGGTCCCCCGGGCCGTTTTCCCCCCTAAGCTCCTACAATGAGCAGTTCTTC. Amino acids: CAWSPGPFSPLSSYNEQFF. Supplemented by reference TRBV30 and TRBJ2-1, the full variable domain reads SQTIHQWPATLVQPVGSPLSLECTVEGTSNPNLYWYRQAAGRGLQLLFYSVGIGQISSEVPQNLSASRPQDRQFILSSKKLLLSDSGFYLCAWSPGPFSPLSSYNEQFFGPGTRLTVL.

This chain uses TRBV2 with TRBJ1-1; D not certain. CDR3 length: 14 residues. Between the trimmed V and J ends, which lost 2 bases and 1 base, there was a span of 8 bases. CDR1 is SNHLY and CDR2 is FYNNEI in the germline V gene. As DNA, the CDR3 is TGTGCCAGCAGTGAAAGGAGGGAGAACACTGAAGCTTTCTTT. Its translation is CASSERRENTEAFF.

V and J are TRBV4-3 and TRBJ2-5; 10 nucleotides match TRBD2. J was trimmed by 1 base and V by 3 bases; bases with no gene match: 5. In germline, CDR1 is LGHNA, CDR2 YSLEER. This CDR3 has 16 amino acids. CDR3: CASSHFTSGAQETQYF. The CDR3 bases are TGCGCCAGCAGCCACTTTACTAGCGGGGCCCAAGAGACCCAGTACTTC.

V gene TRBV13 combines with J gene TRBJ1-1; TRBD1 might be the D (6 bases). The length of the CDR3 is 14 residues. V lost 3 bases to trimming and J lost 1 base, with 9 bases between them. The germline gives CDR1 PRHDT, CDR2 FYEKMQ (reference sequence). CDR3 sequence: CASSLGHKNTEAFF. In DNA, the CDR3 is TGTGCCAGCAGCTTGGGACACAAGAACACTGAAGCTTTCTTT.

The CDR3 protein is CASSSGGGYLHEQYF. The CDR3 nucleotides are TGTGCCAGCAGCTCAGGGGGCGGATATCTCCACGAGCAGTACTTC. The rearrangement joins TRBV11-2 to TRBJ2-7, with 8 bases lining up with TRBD1. The germline gives CDR1 SGHAT, CDR2 FQNNGV. With V trimmed by 4 bases and J by 5 bases, 10 bases remained unmatched. The CDR3 loop spans 15 amino acids.

CDR3 protein: CASSLISRQGPLSSYNEQFF. The CDR3 DNA reads as TGCGCCAGCAGCCTCATCTCGCGACAGGGACCCCTAAGCTCCTACAATGAGCAGTTCTTC. The chain joins TRBV5-1 to TRBJ2-1, with 7 bases lining up with TRBD1. The V gene end was trimmed by 4 bases and the J gene end by 0 bases; junction bases not matched to a gene: 19. This CDR3 has 20 residues. Germline-derived CDR1 and CDR2 are SGHRS and YFSETQ.